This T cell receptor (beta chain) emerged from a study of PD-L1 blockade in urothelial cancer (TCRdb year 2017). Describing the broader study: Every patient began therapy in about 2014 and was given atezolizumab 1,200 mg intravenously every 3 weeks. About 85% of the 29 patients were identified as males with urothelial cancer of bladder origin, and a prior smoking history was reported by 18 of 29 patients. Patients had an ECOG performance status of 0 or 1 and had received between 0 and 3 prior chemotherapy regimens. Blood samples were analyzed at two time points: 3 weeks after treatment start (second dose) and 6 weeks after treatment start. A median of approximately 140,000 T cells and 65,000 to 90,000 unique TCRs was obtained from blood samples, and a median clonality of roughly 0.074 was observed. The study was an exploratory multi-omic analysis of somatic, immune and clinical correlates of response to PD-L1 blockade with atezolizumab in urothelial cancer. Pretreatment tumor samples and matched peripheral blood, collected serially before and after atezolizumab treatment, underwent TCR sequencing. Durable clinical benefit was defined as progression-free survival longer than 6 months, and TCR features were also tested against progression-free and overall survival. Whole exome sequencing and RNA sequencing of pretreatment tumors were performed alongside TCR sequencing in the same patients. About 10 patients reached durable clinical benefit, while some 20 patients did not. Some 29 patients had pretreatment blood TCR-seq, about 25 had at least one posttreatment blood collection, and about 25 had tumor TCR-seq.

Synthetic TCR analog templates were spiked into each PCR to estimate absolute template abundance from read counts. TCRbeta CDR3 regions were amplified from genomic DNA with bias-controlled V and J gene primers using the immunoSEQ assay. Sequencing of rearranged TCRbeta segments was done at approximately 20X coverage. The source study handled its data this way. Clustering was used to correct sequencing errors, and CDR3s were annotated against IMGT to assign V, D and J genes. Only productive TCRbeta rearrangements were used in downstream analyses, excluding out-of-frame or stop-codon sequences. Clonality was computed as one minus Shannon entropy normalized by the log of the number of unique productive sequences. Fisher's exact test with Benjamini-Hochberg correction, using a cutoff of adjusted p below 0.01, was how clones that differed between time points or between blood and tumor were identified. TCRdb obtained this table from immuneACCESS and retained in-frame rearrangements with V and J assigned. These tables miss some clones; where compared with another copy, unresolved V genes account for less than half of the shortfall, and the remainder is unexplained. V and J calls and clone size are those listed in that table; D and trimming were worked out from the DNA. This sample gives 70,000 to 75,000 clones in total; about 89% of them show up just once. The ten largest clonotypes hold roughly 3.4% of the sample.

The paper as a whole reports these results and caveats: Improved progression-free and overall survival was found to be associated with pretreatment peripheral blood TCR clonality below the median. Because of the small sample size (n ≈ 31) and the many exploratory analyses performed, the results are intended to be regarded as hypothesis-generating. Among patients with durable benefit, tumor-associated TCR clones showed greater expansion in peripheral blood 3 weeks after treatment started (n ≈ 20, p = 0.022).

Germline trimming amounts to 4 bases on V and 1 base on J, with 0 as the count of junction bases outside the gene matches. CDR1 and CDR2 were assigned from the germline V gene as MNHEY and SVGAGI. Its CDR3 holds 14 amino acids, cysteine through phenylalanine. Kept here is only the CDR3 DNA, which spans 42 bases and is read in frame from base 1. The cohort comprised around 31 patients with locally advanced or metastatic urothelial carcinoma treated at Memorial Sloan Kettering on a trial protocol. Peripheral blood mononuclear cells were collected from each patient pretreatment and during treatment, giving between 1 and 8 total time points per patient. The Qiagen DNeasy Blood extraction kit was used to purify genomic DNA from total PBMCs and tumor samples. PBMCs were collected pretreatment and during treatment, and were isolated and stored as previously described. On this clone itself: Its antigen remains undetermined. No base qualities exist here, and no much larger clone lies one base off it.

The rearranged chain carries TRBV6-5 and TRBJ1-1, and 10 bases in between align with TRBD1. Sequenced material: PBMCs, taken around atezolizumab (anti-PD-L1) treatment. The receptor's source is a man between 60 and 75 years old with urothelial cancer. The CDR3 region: CASSWDRGNTEAFF. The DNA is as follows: TGTGCCAGCAGTTGGGACAGGGGGAACACTGAAGCTTTCTTT.